One sample yielded the 19 T cell receptor beta chains listed below, sequenced in a study of Ad26.COV2.S vaccination and SARS-CoV-2 variants. Here immunoSEQ multiplex PCR was the method, and the copy in TCRdb shows in-frame clones only, minus some. The table has about 500,000 clones, about nine tenths seen once. Treatment of the sample: around 19 received Ad26.COV2.S at low or high dose, single or two shots; about 5 received placebo; per-sample allocation not given. After the first vaccine or placebo injection, samples were drawn on day 63. This specimen consisted of peripheral blood, obtained in a trial of Ad26.COV2.S vaccine versus placebo. The receptor set was obtained from a person between 18 and 59 years old who received the Ad26.COV2.S COVID-19 vaccine or a placebo.

The chain recombines TRBV6-5 with TRBJ1-1, with 8 bases matching TRBD1. The CDR3 is made up of 15 amino acids. The V segment lost 6 bases and the J segment 2 bases; nucleotides outside the gene matches: 8. Looked up from germline, CDR1 is MNHEY and CDR2 is SVGAGI. The DNA of the CDR3 is TGTGCCAGCAGCTTGACAGGGGAGGCAAACACTGAAGCTTTCTTT. As protein: CASSLTGEANTEAFF.

J is TRBJ1-2 and V is TRBV10-2; D is perhaps TRBD1 (6 bases). Germline lookup yields CDR1 WSHSY and CDR2 SAAADI. There are 16 residues in the CDR3. V was shortened by 0 bases and J by 5 bases, with 16 bases between the two germline ends. CDR3 DNA sequence: TGCGCCAGCAGTGAGTCAAAGACAGGTCGATTTTATGGCTACACCTTC. Its protein is CASSESKTGRFYGYTF.

The V gene is TRBV3-1 (or the pseudogene TRBV3-2), the J gene TRBJ2-7; possibly TRBD2 for D (6 bases). Germline V gene data show CDR1 as LGHDT and CDR2 as YNNKEL (reference sequence). Between the trimmed V and J ends, which lost 3 bases and 3 bases, there was a span of 15 bases. CDR3 length equals 15 residues. The CDR3 region is CASSHGGTLSYEQYF. Here the CDR3 DNA reads TGTGCCAGCAGCCATGGGGGGACCCTGAGCTACGAGCAGTACTTC.

V is TRBV2 and J is TRBJ2-7; D is possibly TRBD1 (6 bases). CDR1 is SNHLY and CDR2 is FYNNEI in the germline V gene. V was clipped by 10 bases and J by 2 bases, with 21 bases between them. The length of the CDR3 is 15 residues. This chain's CDR3 is CAIIKLGGPPYEQYF. CDR3 bases: TGTGCCATCATTAAACTAGGGGGACCCCCCTACGAGCAGTACTTC.

J is TRBJ1-1 and V is TRBV7-9, with 10 bases identical to TRBD1. This CDR3 has 15 amino acids. Germline CDR1 and CDR2: SEHNR and FQNEAQ (reference sequence). V lost 8 bases to trimming and J lost 11 bases; unmatched junction nucleotides: 17. CDR3 bases: TGTGCCAGCTCAGTGACAGGGGGCGCGCGGGGCGGCGCTTTCTTT. Translation gives CASSVTGGARGGAFF.

The V call is TRBV19, the J call TRBJ1-1, with a possible D match to TRBD1 (6 bases). The CDR3 runs 15 residues. The germline V gene encodes CDR1 LNHDA and CDR2 SQIVND (reference sequence). Deletions cut 6 bases from V and 7 bases from J, with 21 bases between. The CDR3 protein is CASRIEEGHLNEAFF. The CDR3 bases are TGTGCCAGTAGGATTGAGGAGGGACACCTTAATGAAGCTTTCTTT.

This chain connects TRBV3-1 (or the pseudogene TRBV3-2) to TRBJ1-5; 7 bases match TRBD1. This CDR3 is built from 17 residues. Germline CDR1 LGHDT, CDR2 YNNKEL (reference sequence). V shed 0 bases and J 5 bases; nucleotides not matched to a gene: 10. CDR3 in DNA: TGTGCCAGCAGCCAAGACCCAGGGGGGGCCGGGGATCAGCCCCAGCATTTT. It translates to CASSQDPGGAGDQPQHF.

This chain connects TRBV5-1 to TRBJ2-3; D uncertain. The germline V gene has CDR1 SGHRS and CDR2 YFSETQ. This CDR3 has 15 residues. V lost 0 bases and J lost 2, with 10 bases in between. The CDR3 spells CASSLEGIFTDTQYF. DNA of the CDR3: TGCGCCAGCAGCTTGGAAGGGATTTTCACAGATACGCAGTATTTT.

V is TRBV19 and J is TRBJ1-5, with D possibly being TRBD1 (5 bases). The CDR3 consists of 16 residues. The germline V and J ends were trimmed by 2 bases and 6 bases, with 17 bases remaining between them. Germline-derived CDR1 and CDR2 are LNHDA and SQIVND (reference sequence). CDR3 DNA: TGTGCCAGTAGTATACAGGGCTCCTGGGGGGGTCAGCCCCAGCATTTT. Amino acid sequence: CASSIQGSWGGQPQHF.

The rearrangement links TRBV2 to TRBJ1-2; 8 bases line up with TRBD1. Per the germline V gene, CDR1 is SNHLY and CDR2 is FYNNEI. The CDR3 is 14 amino acids. J lost 4 bases, V lost 6 bases, and 7 bases had no gene match. The CDR3 sequence: CASRAGQGIYGYTF. The CDR3 coding sequence is TGTGCCAGCAGGGCAGGACAGGGAATCTATGGCTACACCTTC.

The rearrangement links TRBV6-2 or TRBV6-3 to TRBJ2-7; the match to TRBD1 covers 11 bases. Trimming removed 5 bases from V and 3 bases from J; junction bases left unmatched: 12. Germline CDR1 reads MNHEY; CDR2 reads SVGEGT. This CDR3 has 17 amino acids. The CDR3 here is CASSRGDSGTGGYEQYF. The CDR3 DNA reads TGTGCCAGCAGTAGGGGAGATTCCGGGACAGGGGGCTACGAGCAGTACTTC.

The rearrangement joins TRBV6-5 to TRBJ1-1, with D possibly TRBD1 on 5 matching bases. The ends were cut back, 6 bases at V and 4 bases at J, with 12 bases in the middle. This CDR3 region has 13 residues. Germline CDR1 and CDR2: MNHEY and SVGAGI. The CDR3 protein is CASRSREGTEAFF. The CDR3, as DNA: TGTGCCAGCAGATCCAGGGAAGGCACTGAAGCTTTCTTT.

V usage is TRBV2 and J usage is TRBJ2-7; TRBD2 matches 13 bases. Germline V lookup: CDR1 SNHLY, CDR2 FYNNEI. The ends lost 6 bases at V and 3 bases at J; junction bases unmatched: 8. The CDR3 spans 16 residues. For the CDR3, the DNA is TGTGCCAGCAGAGGACTAGCGGGAGTGAGTGGCTACGAGCAGTACTTC. This gives the protein CASRGLAGVSGYEQYF.

V is TRBV10-1 and J is TRBJ2-3, with a tentative D call TRBD2 (6 bases). Germline V gives CDR1 WNHNN, CDR2 SYGVQD (reference sequence). V was clipped by 3 bases and J by 0 bases, with 22 bases between them. The CDR3 runs to 19 residues. The DNA of the CDR3 is TGCGCCAGCAGTGACGGGGAGGTTAGAAGCGGGTCTAGCACAGATACGCAGTATTTT. Its translation is CASSDGEVRSGSSTDTQYF.

V gene TRBV5-1 combines with J gene TRBJ2-3, with D perhaps matching TRBD1 or TRBD2 (5 bases each). Trimming pared 4 bases from V and 0 bases from J, leaving 18 bases between. The germline V gene encodes CDR1 SGHRS and CDR2 YFSETQ. This CDR3 region has 17 residues. CDR3 region: CASSRLASGHSTDTQYF. CDR3 sequence (DNA): TGCGCCAGCAGCCGCCTGGCCAGCGGACATAGCACAGATACGCAGTATTTT.

V is TRBV15 and J is TRBJ1-6; D unclear. This CDR3 comprises 13 residues. V lost 0 bases and J 9 bases, leaving 6 bases between the germline ends. In germline, CDR1 is LNHNV, CDR2 YYDKDF (reference sequence). CDR3 sequence (DNA): TGTGCCACCAGCAGAGATCTAATTTCACCCCTCCACTTT. Translated: CATSRDLISPLHF.

This chain connects TRBV10-1 to TRBJ2-3; 10 bases line up with TRBD1. The CDR3 runs to 14 residues. V was clipped by 4 bases and J by 3 bases; unmatched bases: 1. The V gene's germline CDR1 is WNHNN and CDR2 SYGVQD (reference sequence). The CDR3 DNA reads TGCGCCAGCAGTGGGGACAGGGGAACAGATACGCAGTATTTT. Translated, it gives CASSGDRGTDTQYF.

The chain couples TRBV11-2 to TRBJ2-7; 10 positions match TRBD1. V lost 2 bases to trimming and J lost 5 bases; unmatched junction nucleotides: 12. Germline loops: CDR1 SGHAT, CDR2 FQNNGV. CDR3 size: 17 residues. The CDR3 loop is CASSLRFSGTGADEQYF. The CDR3 DNA reads as TGTGCCAGCAGCTTACGATTCTCCGGGACAGGGGCCGACGAGCAGTACTTC.

The gene calls are TRBV18 and TRBJ2-7, with D tentatively TRBD2 (7 bases). The CDR3 loop spans 15 amino acids. CDR1 and CDR2 (germline): KGHSH, LQKENI. V was trimmed by 6 bases and J by 5 bases, leaving 20 bases between them. The CDR3: CASSAAGGQGNEQYF. DNA for the CDR3: TGTGCCAGCTCCGCGGCCGGGGGGCAGGGTAACGAGCAGTACTTC. The full variable domain, its missing parts supplied by reference TRBV18 and TRBJ2-7, is NAGVMQNPRHLVRRRGQEARLRCSPMKGHSHVYWYRQLPEEGLKFMVYLQKENIIDESGMPKERFSAEFPKEGPSILRIQQVVRGDSAAYFCASSAAGGQGNEQYFGPGTRLTVT.